This TCR beta chain was retrieved from a study of T cell changes during pregnancy in multiple sclerosis. The V and J ends lost 3 bases and 5 bases respectively, with 15 bases between them. From germline, CDR1 is MNHEY and CDR2 SMNVEV (reference sequence). The CDR3 is 15 residues long. Assay used: immunoSEQ multiplex PCR; TCRdb lists only in-frame clones, some missing. The sample has tens of thousands of clones, approximately 89% seen once; the top ten hold about 11%. The chain has TRBV27 and TRBJ2-3, with a possible D match to TRBD2 (5 bases). The specimen was CD8+ T cells from peripheral blood mononuclear cells, collected in the third trimester of pregnancy. This receptor was obtained from a female donor with multiple sclerosis, enrolled in a pregnancy study. The CDR3 reads CASSLKRTPGDTQYF. The CDR3 bases are TGTGCCAGCAGTTTGAAGCGGACCCCGGGAGATACGCAGTATTTT.